This T cell receptor (beta chain) was sequenced for a study of neurological immune-mediated disorders. Findings and caveats of the study: The most TCR clonal expansion was seen in HTLV-1-associated myelopathy, whereas the least was seen in multiple sclerosis, below the level in healthy controls.

The sample holds a few counts of this clonotype. Its cognate antigen is unknown. The authors made cDNA by 5'RACE with 10-nucleotide random UMIs. TCRdb reanalysed the 5' RACE reads using MiXCR and keeps one entry per CDR3 protein. Of about 80,000 distinct CDR3 sequences listed, over 4.5% are singletons. Time point denoted: longitudinal time-point 2. The sequenced sample consisted of PBMCs. The receptor's source is a woman aged 60 to 75 with multiple sclerosis.

As DNA, the CDR3 is TGTGCCACCAGCAGAGATTGGGGGATGAACACTGAAGCTTTCTTT. It codes for CATSRDWGMNTEAFF. The rearrangement uses TRBV15 and TRBJ1-1, with D maybe TRBD1 (5 bases). V dropped 0 bases and J dropped 0 bases, with 8 bases sitting between them. Germline V gives CDR1 LNHNV, CDR2 YYDKDF (reference sequence). The CDR3 length is 15 residues.